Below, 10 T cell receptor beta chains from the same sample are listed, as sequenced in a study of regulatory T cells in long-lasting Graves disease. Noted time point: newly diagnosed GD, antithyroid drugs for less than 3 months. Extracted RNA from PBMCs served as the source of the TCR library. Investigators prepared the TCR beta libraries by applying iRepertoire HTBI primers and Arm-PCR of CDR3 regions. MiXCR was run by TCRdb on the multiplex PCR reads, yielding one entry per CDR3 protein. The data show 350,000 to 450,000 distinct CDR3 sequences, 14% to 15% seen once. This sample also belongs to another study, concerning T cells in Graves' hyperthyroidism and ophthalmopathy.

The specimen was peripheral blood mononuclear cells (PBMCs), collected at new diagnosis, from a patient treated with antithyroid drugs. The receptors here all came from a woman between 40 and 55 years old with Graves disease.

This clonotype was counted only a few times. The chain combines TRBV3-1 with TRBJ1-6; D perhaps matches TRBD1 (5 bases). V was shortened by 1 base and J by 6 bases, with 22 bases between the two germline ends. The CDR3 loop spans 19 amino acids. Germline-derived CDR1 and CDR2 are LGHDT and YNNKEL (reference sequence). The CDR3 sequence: CASSQGTAIWQGVNSPLHF. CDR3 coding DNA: TGTGCCAGCAGCCAAGGAACGGCTATCTGGCAGGGCGTTAATTCACCCCTCCACTTT.

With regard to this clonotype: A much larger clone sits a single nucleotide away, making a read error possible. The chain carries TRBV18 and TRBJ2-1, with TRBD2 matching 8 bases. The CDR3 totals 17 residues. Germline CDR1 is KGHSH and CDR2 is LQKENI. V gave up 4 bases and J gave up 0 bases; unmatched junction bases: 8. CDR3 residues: CASSLTSGLPSYNEQFF. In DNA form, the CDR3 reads TGTGCCAGCTCACTCACTAGCGGACTCCCCTCCTACAATGAGCAGTTCTTC.

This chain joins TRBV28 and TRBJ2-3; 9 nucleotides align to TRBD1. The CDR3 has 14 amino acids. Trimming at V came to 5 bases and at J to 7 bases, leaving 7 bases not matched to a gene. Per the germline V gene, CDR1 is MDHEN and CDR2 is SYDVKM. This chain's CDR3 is CASSTGTGPYTQYF. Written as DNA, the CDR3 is TGTGCCAGCAGTACCGGGACAGGGCCGTATACGCAGTATTTT.

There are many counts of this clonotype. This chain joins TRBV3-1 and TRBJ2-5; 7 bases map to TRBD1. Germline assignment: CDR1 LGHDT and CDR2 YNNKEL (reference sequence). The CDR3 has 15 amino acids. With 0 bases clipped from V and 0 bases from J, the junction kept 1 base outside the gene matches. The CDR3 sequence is CASSQDGTDQETQYF. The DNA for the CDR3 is TGTGCCAGCAGCCAAGATGGGACAGACCAAGAGACCCAGTACTTC.

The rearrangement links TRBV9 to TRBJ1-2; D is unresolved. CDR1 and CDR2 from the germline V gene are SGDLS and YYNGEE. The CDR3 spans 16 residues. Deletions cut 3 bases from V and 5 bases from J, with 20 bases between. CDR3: CASSGETRIPMYGYTF. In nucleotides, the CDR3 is TGTGCCAGCAGCGGAGAAACAAGAATACCGATGTATGGCTACACCTTC.

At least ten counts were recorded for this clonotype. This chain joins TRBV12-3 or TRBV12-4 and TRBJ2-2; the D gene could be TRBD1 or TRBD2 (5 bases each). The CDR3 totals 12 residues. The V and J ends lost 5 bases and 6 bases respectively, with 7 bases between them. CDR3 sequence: CASSGTAGELFF. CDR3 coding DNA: TGTGCCAGCAGTGGGACGGCCGGGGAGCTGTTTTTT.

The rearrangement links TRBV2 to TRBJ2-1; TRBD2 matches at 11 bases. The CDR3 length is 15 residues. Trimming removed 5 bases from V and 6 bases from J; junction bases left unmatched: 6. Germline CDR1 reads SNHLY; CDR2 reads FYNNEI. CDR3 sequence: CASSISGRGPNEQFF. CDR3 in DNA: TGTGCCAGCAGTATTAGCGGGAGGGGACCCAATGAGCAGTTCTTC. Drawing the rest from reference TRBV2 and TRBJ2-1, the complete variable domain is EPEVTQTPSHQVTQMGQEVILRCVPISNHLYFYWYRQILGQKVEFLVSFYNNEISEKSEIFDDQFSVERPDGSNFTLKIRSTKLEDSAMYFCASSISGRGPNEQFFGPGTRLTVL.

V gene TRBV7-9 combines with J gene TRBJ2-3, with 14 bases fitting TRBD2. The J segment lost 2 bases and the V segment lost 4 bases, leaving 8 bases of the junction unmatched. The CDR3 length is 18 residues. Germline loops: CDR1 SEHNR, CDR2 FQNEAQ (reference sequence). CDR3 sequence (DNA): TGTGCCAGCAGCTGGGGACTAGCGGGAGCCTCCCCCACAGATACGCAGTATTTT. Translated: CASSWGLAGASPTDTQYF.

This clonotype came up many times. CDR3 DNA: TGTGCCAGCAGCCAAGATGTTCGTCGTGAATCTAGCACAGATACGCAGTATTTT. Protein: CASSQDVRRESSTDTQYF. The V and J genes are TRBV3-1 and TRBJ2-3; D unclear. This CDR3 is 18 amino acids long. The V and J ends lost 0 bases and 0 bases respectively, with 16 bases between them. Per germline, CDR1 LGHDT and CDR2 YNNKEL (reference sequence).

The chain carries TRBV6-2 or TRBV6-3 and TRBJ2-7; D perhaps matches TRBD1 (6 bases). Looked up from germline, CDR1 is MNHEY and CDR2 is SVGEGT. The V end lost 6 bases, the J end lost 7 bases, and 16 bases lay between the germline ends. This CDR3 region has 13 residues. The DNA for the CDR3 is TGTGCCAGCAGCGGGACATCGGTTTTGGAGCAGTACTTC. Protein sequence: CASSGTSVLEQYF.